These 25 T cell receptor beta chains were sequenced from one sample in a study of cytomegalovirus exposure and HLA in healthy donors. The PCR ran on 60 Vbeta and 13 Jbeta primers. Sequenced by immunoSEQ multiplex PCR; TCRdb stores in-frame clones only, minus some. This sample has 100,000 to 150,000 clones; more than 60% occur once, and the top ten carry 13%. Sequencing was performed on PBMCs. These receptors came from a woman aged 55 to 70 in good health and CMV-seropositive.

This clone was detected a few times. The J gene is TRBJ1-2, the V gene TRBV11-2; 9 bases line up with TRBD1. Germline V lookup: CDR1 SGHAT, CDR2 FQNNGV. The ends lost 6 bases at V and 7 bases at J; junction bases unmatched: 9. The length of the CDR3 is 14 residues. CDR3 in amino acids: CASSFDTGGSGYTF. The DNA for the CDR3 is TGTGCCAGCAGTTTCGACACAGGGGGCTCTGGCTACACCTTC. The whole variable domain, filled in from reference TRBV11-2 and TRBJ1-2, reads EAGVAQSPRYKIIEKRQSVAFWCNPISGHATLYWYQQILGQGPKLLIQFQNNGVVDDSQLPKDRFSAERLKGVDSTLKIQPAKLEDSAVYLCASSFDTGGSGYTFGSGTRLTVV.

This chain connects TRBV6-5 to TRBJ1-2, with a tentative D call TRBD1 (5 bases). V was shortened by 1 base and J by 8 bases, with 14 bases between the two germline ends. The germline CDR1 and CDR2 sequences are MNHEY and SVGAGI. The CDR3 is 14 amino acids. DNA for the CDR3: TGTGCCAGCAGTTACTTCCAGGGTCGAGGAGGCTACACCTTC. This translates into CASSYFQGRGGYTF.

The CDR3 bases are TGTGCCAGCAGTTATTCCGGGCAGGGGGCGAAGGGCTACACCTTC. This sequence encodes CASSYSGQGAKGYTF. V is TRBV6-5 and J is TRBJ1-2; TRBD1 matches at 8 bases. The J segment lost 8 bases and the V segment lost 3 bases, leaving 11 bases of the junction unmatched. Germline CDR1 and CDR2: MNHEY and SVGAGI. CDR3 size: 15 residues.

The CDR3 DNA sequence: TGTGCCAGCAGACGGGTCTGGAATCAGCCCCAGCATTTT. Translating it yields CASRRVWNQPQHF. V is TRBV6-5 and J is TRBJ1-5; D remains unclear. The germline CDR1 and CDR2 sequences are MNHEY and SVGAGI. The germline V and J ends were trimmed by 6 bases and 4 bases, with 10 bases remaining between them. This CDR3 region has 13 residues.

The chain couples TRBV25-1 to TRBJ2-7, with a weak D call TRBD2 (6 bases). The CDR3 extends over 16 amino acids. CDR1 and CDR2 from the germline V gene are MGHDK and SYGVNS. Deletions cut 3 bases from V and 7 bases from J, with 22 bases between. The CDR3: CASSDQTGTAYEEQYF. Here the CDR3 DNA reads TGTGCCAGCAGTGATCAAACCGGGACTGCCTATGAGGAGCAGTACTTC.

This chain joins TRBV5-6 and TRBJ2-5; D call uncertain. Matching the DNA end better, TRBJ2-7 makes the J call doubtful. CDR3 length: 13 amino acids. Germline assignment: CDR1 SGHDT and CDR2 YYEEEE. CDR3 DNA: TGTGCCAGCAGCTTGGATATAGTGTACGAGCAGTACTTC. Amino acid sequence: CASSLDIVYEQYF.

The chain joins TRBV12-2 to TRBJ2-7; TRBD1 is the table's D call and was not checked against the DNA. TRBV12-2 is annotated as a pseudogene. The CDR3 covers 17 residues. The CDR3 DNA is TGTGCAAGTCGCTTGGGGCTCGTTCGGGTAACAGACTACGAGCAGTACTTC. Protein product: CASRLGLVRVTDYEQYF.

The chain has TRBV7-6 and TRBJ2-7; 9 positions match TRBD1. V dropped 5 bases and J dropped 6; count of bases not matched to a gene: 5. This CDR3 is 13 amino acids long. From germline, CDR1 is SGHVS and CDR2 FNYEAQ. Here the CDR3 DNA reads TGTGCCAGCAGCCCGACAGGGGGAGGCGAGCAGTACTTC. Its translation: CASSPTGGGEQYF. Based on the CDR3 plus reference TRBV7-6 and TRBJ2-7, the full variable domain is GAGVSQSPRYKVTKRGQDVALRCDPISGHVSLYWYRQALGQGPEFLTYFNYEAQQDKSGLPNDRFSAERPEGSISTLTIQRTEQRDSAMYRCASSPTGGGEQYFGPGTRLTVT.

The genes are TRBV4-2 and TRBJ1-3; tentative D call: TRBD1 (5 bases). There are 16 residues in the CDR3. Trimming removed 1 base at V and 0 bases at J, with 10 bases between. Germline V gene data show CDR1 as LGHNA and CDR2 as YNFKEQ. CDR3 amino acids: CASSQVSGGSGNTIYF. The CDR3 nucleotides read TGTGCCAGCAGCCAAGTTTCCGGGGGCTCTGGAAACACCATATATTTT.

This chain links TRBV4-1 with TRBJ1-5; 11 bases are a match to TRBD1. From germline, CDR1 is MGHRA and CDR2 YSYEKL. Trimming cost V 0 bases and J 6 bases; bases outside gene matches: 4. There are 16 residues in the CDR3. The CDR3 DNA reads TGCGCCAGCAGCCAAGATCGGACAGGGGGCATTCAGCCCCAGCATTTT. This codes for CASSQDRTGGIQPQHF.

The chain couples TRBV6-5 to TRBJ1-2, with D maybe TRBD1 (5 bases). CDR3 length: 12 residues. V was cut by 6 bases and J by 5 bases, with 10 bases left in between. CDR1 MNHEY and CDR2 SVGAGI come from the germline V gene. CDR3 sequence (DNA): TGTGCCAGCAGGCACGACAGATATGGCTACACCTTC. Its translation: CASRHDRYGYTF.

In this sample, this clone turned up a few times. The CDR3 DNA reads as TGCGCCAGCAGCCCCGGTCGGGCTAGCGGGGGAGGGGATACGCAGTATTTT. Its protein product is CASSPGRASGGGDTQYF. The chain couples TRBV4-3 to TRBJ2-3; 10 bases are a match to TRBD2. The V and J ends lost 4 bases and 6 bases, in that order; junction bases with no gene match: 13. Germline values: CDR1 LGHNA, CDR2 YSLEER. The CDR3 runs to 17 residues.

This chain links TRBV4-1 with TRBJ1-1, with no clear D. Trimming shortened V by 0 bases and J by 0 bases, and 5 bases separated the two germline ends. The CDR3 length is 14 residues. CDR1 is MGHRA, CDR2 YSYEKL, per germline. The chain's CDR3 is CASSQEALNTEAFF. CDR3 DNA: TGCGCCAGCAGCCAAGAAGCACTGAACACTGAAGCTTTCTTT.

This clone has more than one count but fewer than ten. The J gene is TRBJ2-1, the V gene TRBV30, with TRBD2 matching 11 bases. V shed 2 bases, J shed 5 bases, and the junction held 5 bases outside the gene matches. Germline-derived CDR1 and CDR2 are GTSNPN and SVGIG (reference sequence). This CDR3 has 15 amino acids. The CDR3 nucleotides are TGTGCCTGGAGTAACAAGGGACTAGCGGACAATGAGCAGTTCTTC. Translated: CAWSNKGLADNEQFF. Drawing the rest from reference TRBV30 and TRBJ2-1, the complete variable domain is SQTIHQWPATLVQPVGSPLSLECTVEGTSNPNLYWYRQAAGRGLQLLFYSVGIGQISSEVPQNLSASRPQDRQFILSSKKLLLSDSGFYLCAWSNKGLADNEQFFGPGTRLTVL.

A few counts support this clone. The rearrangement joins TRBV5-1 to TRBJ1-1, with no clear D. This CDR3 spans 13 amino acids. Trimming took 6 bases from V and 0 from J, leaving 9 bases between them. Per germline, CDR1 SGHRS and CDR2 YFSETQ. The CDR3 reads CASKTTLNTEAFF. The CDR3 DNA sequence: TGCGCCAGCAAAACAACCTTGAACACTGAAGCTTTCTTT.

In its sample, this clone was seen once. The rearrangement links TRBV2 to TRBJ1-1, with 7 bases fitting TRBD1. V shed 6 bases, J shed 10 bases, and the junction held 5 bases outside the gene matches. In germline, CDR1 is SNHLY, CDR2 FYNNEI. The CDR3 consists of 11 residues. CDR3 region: CASSTGARAFF. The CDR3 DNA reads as TGTGCCAGCAGCACAGGGGCCAGAGCTTTCTTT.

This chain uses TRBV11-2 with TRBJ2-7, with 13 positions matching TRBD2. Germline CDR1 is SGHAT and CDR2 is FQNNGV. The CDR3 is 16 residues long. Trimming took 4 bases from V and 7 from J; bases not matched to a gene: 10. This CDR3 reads CASSSLLAGGPGEQYF. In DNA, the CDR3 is TGTGCCAGCAGCTCATTACTAGCGGGAGGGCCGGGTGAGCAGTACTTC.

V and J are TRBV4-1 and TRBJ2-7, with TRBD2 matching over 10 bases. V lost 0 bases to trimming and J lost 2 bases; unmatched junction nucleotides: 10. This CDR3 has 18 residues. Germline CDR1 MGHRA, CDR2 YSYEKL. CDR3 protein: CASSQDVLAGVPPYEQYF. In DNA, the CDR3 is TGCGCCAGCAGCCAAGATGTCCTAGCGGGAGTTCCCCCCTACGAGCAGTACTTC.

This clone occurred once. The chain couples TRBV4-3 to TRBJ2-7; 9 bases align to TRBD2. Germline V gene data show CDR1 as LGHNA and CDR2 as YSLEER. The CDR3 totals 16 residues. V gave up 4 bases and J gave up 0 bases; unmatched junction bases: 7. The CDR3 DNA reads TGCGCCAGCAGCCGCACTAGCGGGTCCTACTCCTACGAGCAGTACTTC. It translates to CASSRTSGSYSYEQYF.

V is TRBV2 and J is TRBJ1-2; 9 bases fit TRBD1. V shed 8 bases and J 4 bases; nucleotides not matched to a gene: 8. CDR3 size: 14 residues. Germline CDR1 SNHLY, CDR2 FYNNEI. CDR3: CASVDRGGFYGYTF. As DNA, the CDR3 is TGTGCCAGCGTGGACAGGGGAGGGTTCTATGGCTACACCTTC. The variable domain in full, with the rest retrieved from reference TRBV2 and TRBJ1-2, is EPEVTQTPSHQVTQMGQEVILRCVPISNHLYFYWYRQILGQKVEFLVSFYNNEISEKSEIFDDQFSVERPDGSNFTLKIRSTKLEDSAMYFCASVDRGGFYGYTFGSGTRLTVV.

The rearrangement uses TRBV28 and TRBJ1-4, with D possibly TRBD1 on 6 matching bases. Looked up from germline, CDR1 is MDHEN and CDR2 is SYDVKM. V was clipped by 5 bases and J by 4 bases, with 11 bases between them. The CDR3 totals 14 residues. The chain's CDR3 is CASSRTEDNEKLFF. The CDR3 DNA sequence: TGTGCCAGCAGTCGGACAGAAGATAATGAAAAACTGTTTTTT.

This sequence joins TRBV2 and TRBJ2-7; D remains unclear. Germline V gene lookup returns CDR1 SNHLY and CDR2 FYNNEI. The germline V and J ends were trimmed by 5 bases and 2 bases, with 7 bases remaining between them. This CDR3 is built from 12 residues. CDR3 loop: CASSRHPYEQYF. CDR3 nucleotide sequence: TGTGCCAGCAGTCGACACCCCTACGAGCAGTACTTC.

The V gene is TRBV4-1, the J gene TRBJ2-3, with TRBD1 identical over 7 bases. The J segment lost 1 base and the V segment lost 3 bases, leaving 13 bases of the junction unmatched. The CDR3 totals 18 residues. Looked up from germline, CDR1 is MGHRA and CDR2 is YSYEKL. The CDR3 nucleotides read TGCGCCAGCAGCCAGGACCCATTAGGGGGCCTTGGCACAGATACGCAGTATTTT. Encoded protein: CASSQDPLGGLGTDTQYF.

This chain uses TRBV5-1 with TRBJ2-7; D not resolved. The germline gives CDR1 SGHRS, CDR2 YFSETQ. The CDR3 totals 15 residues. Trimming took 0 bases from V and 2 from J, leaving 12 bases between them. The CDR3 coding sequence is TGCGCCAGCAGCTTGGGCCTAACTCCTACCTACGAGCAGTACTTC. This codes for CASSLGLTPTYEQYF.

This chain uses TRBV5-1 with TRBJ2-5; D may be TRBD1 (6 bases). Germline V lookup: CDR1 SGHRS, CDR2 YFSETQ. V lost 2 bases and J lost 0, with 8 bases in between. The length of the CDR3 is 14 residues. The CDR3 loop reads CASSFGQYQETQYF. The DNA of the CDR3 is TGCGCCAGCAGCTTCGGACAGTACCAAGAGACCCAGTACTTC.